This TCR beta chain was captured in a study of cytomegalovirus exposure and HLA in healthy donors. This PCR relied on a set of 60 Vbeta primers and 13 Jbeta primers. The method was immunoSEQ multiplex PCR; TCRdb's version includes in-frame clones alone and lacks a portion of them. With around 75,000 clones in the sample, the ten largest clones hold 4% to 6%. The CDR3 is made up of 14 amino acids. Germline-derived CDR1 and CDR2 are SGDLS and YYNGEE. V was pared by 0 bases and J by 3 bases, with 2 bases of the junction left unmatched. The chain couples TRBV9 to TRBJ2-7; TRBD1 matches 8 bases. The sequencing sample was made of PBMCs. This receptor was obtained from a man between 40 and 49 years old in good health and CMV-seronegative. The chain's CDR3 is CASSVAGTGYEQYF. The CDR3 nucleotides are TGTGCCAGCAGCGTAGCCGGGACAGGCTACGAGCAGTACTTC.